This record concerns one TCR beta chain sequence. What it recognizes is unknown. The data originate from a study of graft-versus-host responses after intestinal transplantation. Whole-study context: Recipients had transplants, and these were multivisceral, liver-intestinal, or isolated intestinal.

The CDR3 covers 13 residues. With 5 bases removed from V and 6 bases from J, the gap between germline ends came to 10 bases. Germline V CDR1 and CDR2: MDHEN, SYDVKM. Findings and caveats of the study: Among circulating GvH clones, peak levels were associated with early post-transplant declines in HvG clones.

Sequencing was performed with immunoSEQ multiplex PCR; in TCRdb, only in-frame clones are kept and a portion is missing. The sample has more than 80,000 clones, about 88% seen once; the top ten hold roughly 0.35%. The sample consisted of unstimulated CD4+ T cells sorted from spleen or lymph node cells, taken before intestinal transplant. The source is a human donor who received an intestinal transplant. V is TRBV28 and J is TRBJ1-4, with D perhaps TRBD1 (5 bases). The CDR3 reads CASSGASYEKLFF. The CDR3 nucleotides are TGTGCCAGCAGTGGGGCGTCTTATGAAAAACTGTTTTTT.